A selection of T cell receptor beta chains follows, all from one sample in a study of PD-1 blockade in classical Hodgkin lymphoma. This table comes from immunoSEQ multiplex PCR, and its TCRdb copy is limited to in-frame clones, with some not included. Among 25,000 to 30,000 clones, roughly four fifths were seen once, and the ten largest hold 0.55% to 0.7%. The sequenced sample was CD4+ T cells from blood, obtained before the fourth cycle of nivolumab. Every receptor here comes from a human donor with classical Hodgkin lymphoma. The CDR3 runs from the conserved cysteine through the conserved F or W. The order of the fields is clone size, J gene, V gene, D gene, CDR3 DNA, CDR3 protein. D genes are given only for firm matches. Part of the rows lack a size; the others show once, few, many or a class for expanded clones.

>.|TRBJ2-6|TRBV6-5|.
TGTGCCAGCAGTTACGACAGCCCTGGGGCCAACGTCCTGACTTTC
CASSYDSPGANVLTF
>.|TRBJ1-1|TRBV18|.
TGTGCCAGCTCACCTAGGGTGGTCACTGAAGCTTTCTTT
CASSPRVVTEAFF
>.|TRBJ1-5|TRBV21-1|.
TGTGCCAGCAGCAAATTCGAGGGGCTACAGCCCCAGCATTTT
CASSKFEGLQPQHF
>.|TRBJ2-1|TRBV18|.
TGTGCCAGCTCACCACCAGGGGGGAGGGCCTACAATGAGCAGTTCTTC
CASSPPGGRAYNEQFF
>.|TRBJ2-5|TRBV5-4|.
TGTGCCAGCAGCTCTCCCGACAGGCAAGAGACCCAGTACTTC
CASSSPDRQETQYF
>.|TRBJ2-5|TRBV6-5|.
TGTGCCAGCATTGACTATGAGGAGACCCAGTACTTC
CASIDYEETQYF
>.|TRBJ2-6|TRBV5-1|.
TGCGCCAGCAGCTTGGACGGAAGCATCTTCTCTGGGGCCAACGTCCTGACTTTC
CASSLDGSIFSGANVLTF
>.|TRBJ1-2|TRBV28|TRBD1
TGTGCCAGCAGTTTCCCTAACGACAGGGCAACCGGCTATGGCTACACCTTC
CASSFPNDRATGYGYTF
>.|TRBJ2-3|TRBV5-5|.
TGTGCCAGCAGCTTGCTAGGGGGCACAGATACGCAGTATTTT
CASSLLGGTDTQYF
>.|TRBJ1-4|TRBV6-6|TRBD1
TGTGCCAGCAGGACAGGGATGGGAAAACTGTTTTTT
CASRTGMGKLFF
>.|TRBJ2-7|TRBV5-5|.
TGTGCCAGCAGCTTGTATGCAGGGGGGGCCTACGAGCAGTACTTC
CASSLYAGGAYEQYF
>.|TRBJ2-3|TRBV5-6|TRBD2
TGTGCCAGCAGCTCTCCTGGACTAGCGGGAGTCTCAGATACGCAGTATTTT
CASSSPGLAGVSDTQYF
>.|TRBJ2-7|TRBV7-2|TRBD2
TGTGCCAGCAGCCCCGCTGGACTAGCGGGAGTCGTTAAGTACGAGCAGTACTTC
CASSPAGLAGVVKYEQYF
>.|TRBJ2-1|TRBV29-1|.
TGCAGCGTTGAACTGCCGGGGCGGTACAATGAGCAGTTCTTC
CSVELPGRYNEQFF
>once|TRBJ2-1|TRBV5-1|TRBD2
TGCGCCAGCAGCCTCCGACTAGCGGGAGATGTTAATGAGCAGTTCTTC
CASSLRLAGDVNEQFF
>few|TRBJ2-7|TRBV11-2|TRBD2
TGTGCCAGCAGCTTTAGGATGGCTAGCGGGGTCTACGAGCAGTACTTC
CASSFRMASGVYEQYF
>.|TRBJ2-2|TRBV6-5|.
TGTGCCAGCAGTCACAGCTTGAACACCGGGGAGCTGTTTTTT
CASSHSLNTGELFF
>.|TRBJ2-3|TRBV5-1|TRBD2
TGCGCCAGCAGGTCAGGGACTAGCGGGAGGGATACGCAGTATTTT
CASRSGTSGRDTQYF
>.|TRBJ1-5|TRBV4-2|.
TGTGCCAGCAGCCAAGATTTGGACCTCCTAATCAATCAGCCCCAGCATTTT
CASSQDLDLLINQPQHF
>.|TRBJ2-1|TRBV5-4|.
TGTGCCAGCAGCTTGGGGTATGGGGCGATCAATGAGCAGTTCTTC
CASSLGYGAINEQFF
>.|TRBJ1-1|TRBV28|TRBD1
TGTGCCAGCGGGTCTTTACAGGGGGTGGGCACTGAAGCTTTCTTT
CASGSLQGVGTEAFF
>.|TRBJ2-7|TRBV6-6|.
TGTGCCAGCCGGGACCTCGCATCCTACGAGCAGTACTTC
CASRDLASYEQYF
>.|TRBJ2-5|TRBV27|TRBD1
TGTGCCAGCAGTAAGGACAGGTCGGAGACCCAGTACTTC
CASSKDRSETQYF
>.|TRBJ2-2|TRBV7-9|TRBD1
TGTGCCAGCAGCTTAAGGGGGACAGACGCGAACACCGGGGAGCTGTTTTTT
CASSLRGTDANTGELFF
>.|TRBJ1-6|TRBV4-3|.
TGCGCCAGCAGCCAAAGTGCGAGCTCCTATAATTCACCCCTCCACTTT
CASSQSASSYNSPLHF
>.|TRBJ2-7|TRBV10-3|TRBD1
TGTGCCATCGCCCCTAGCCGGGACAGGTCCTACGAGCAGTACTTC
CAIAPSRDRSYEQYF
>.|TRBJ2-2|TRBV6-5|.
TGTGCCAGCAGTTATGGTCTCCGGAACACCGGGGAGCTGTTTTTT
CASSYGLRNTGELFF
>.|TRBJ2-1|TRBV28|.
TGTGCCAGCACCGGGGGACAGTTTAATGAGCAGTTCTTC
CASTGGQFNEQFF
>.|TRBJ1-1|TRBV10-3|.
TGTGCCATCAGTTGGACAGTTATGAACACTGAAGCTTTCTTT
CAISWTVMNTEAFF
>.|TRBJ2-5|TRBV6-5|.
TGTGCCAGCAGTACCCGTACGGGGACCCAGTACTTC
CASSTRTGTQYF
>.|TRBJ1-1|TRBV7-2|TRBD1
TGTGCCAGCAGCTTGACAGGGGACACTGAAGCTTTCTTT
CASSLTGDTEAFF
>.|TRBJ1-2|TRBV6-5|TRBD1
TGTGCCACCTGGGAGACAGGGTACTATGGCTACACCTTC
CATWETGYYGYTF
>.|TRBJ1-3|TRBV15|.
TGTGCCACCAGCTCCCCGGGACAAGTCTTCCCCTCTGGAAACACCATATATTTT
CATSSPGQVFPSGNTIYF
>.|TRBJ2-2|TRBV9|TRBD2
TGTGCCAGCAGCGTATTGCCGGGGGGGCGGGACACCGGGGAGCTGTTTTTT
CASSVLPGGRDTGELFF
>.|TRBJ2-3|TRBV11-2|.
TGTGCCAGCAGCTTAGCGGGGGCTGGCACAGATACGCAGTATTTT
CASSLAGAGTDTQYF
>.|TRBJ2-1|TRBV30|.
TGTGCCTGGAGTCGTAATGAGCAGTTCTTC
CAWSRNEQFF
>.|TRBJ1-1|TRBV4-2|TRBD1
TGTGCCAGCAGCCAAGAAGGGGGCTCTGAAGCTTTCTTT
CASSQEGGSEAFF
>.|TRBJ2-7|TRBV7-2|.
TGTGCCAGCAGCTCGTCCCCAGGGGACGAGCAGTACTTC
CASSSSPGDEQYF
>.|TRBJ2-1|TRBV5-1|.
TGCGCCAGCAGCTTGGGGGTCCCCTTGGCGAGTGAGCAGTTCTTC
CASSLGVPLASEQFF
>.|TRBJ2-3|TRBV5-4|.
TGTGCCAGCAGCTTGGGCGGTACTAGCACAGATACGCAGTATTTT
CASSLGGTSTDTQYF
>.|TRBJ2-5|TRBV19|.
TGTGCCAGTAGCCAACTAAGGGAGACCCAGTACTTC
CASSQLRETQYF
>few|TRBJ1-4|TRBV10-3|.
TGTGCCATCAGGGGTACTGCAACTAATGAAAAACTGTTTTTT
CAIRGTATNEKLFF
>few|TRBJ2-5|TRBV19|TRBD2
TGTGCCAGTAGTATAGTGGGGGGGGCCCAGTACTTC
CASSIVGGAQYF
>.|TRBJ1-1|TRBV7-9|.
TGTGCCAGCAGCACACAAGTGAACACTGAAGCTTTCTTT
CASSTQVNTEAFF
>.|TRBJ2-7|TRBV10-3|.
TGTGCCATCAAAGGGTCCAGGGACGAGCAGTACTTC
CAIKGSRDEQYF
>.|TRBJ1-5|TRBV9|.
TGTGCCAGCAGCGCGTACGTGGGGAATCAGCCCCAGCATTTT
CASSAYVGNQPQHF
>once|TRBJ2-3|TRBV7-2|TRBD1
TGTGCCAGCAGCATATCCGGGACAGGGAGGTCGGATACGCAGTATTTT
CASSISGTGRSDTQYF
>.|TRBJ1-2|TRBV2|TRBD1
TGTGCCAGCAGCGAGACAGGGAACGGCTACACCTTC
CASSETGNGYTF
>.|TRBJ2-3|TRBV11-3|TRBD2
TGTGCCAGCAGCTTGGGTACTAGCGGGAGCACAGATACGCAGTATTTT
CASSLGTSGSTDTQYF
>.|TRBJ2-2|TRBV15|.
TGTGCCACCAGCCCCAGACAGAACACCGGGGAGCTGTTTTTT
CATSPRQNTGELFF
>few|TRBJ1-1|TRBV5-1|.
TGCGCCAGCAGCTTGATTGGGGGTCGGAACACTGAAGCTTTCTTT
CASSLIGGRNTEAFF
>.|TRBJ2-5|TRBV11-2|.
TGTGCCAGCAGCTTATTACCAGGGGAGACCCAGTACTTC
CASSLLPGETQYF
>.|TRBJ1-6|TRBV6-1|.
TGTGCCAGCAGTGAAGAGTCGGATTCACCCCTCCACTTT
CASSEESDSPLHF
>.|TRBJ2-5|TRBV7-2|.
TGTGCCAGCAGCCCCCGAGGGGAGACCCAGTACTTC
CASSPRGETQYF
>once|TRBJ1-1|TRBV7-9|.
TGTGCCAGCAGCTTACAAGGAGTGAACACTGAAGCTTTCTTT
CASSLQGVNTEAFF